This T cell receptor (beta chain) comes out of a study of OX40 agonist ivuxolimab in advanced cancers. Study overall: Patients received ivuxolimab, an agonistic anti-OX40 (CD134) antibody. Intravenous ivuxolimab was administered to patients every 2 weeks at 0.01 to 10 mg/kg.

This clone was seen a single time. Its antigen is still unknown. Study-level points and caveats: Averaging showed that CD8+ T cells had more expanded clones than CD4+ did.

The method was immunoSEQ multiplex PCR; TCRdb's version includes in-frame clones alone and lacks a portion of them. The sample records fewer than 70,000 clones, around four fifths being singletons. The receptor's source is an adult with an advanced solid tumor such as melanoma, head and neck, liver or kidney cancer. This material consisted of CD4+ or CD8+ T cells sorted from blood, taken in a trial of the OX40 agonist ivuxolimab.

Here the CDR3 reads CASDRENYGYTF. The CDR3 nucleotides are TGTGCCAGCGACAGGGAGAACTATGGCTACACCTTC. The chain couples TRBV28 to TRBJ1-2, with 7 bases identical to TRBD1. The germline CDR1 and CDR2 sequences are MDHEN and SYDVKM. This CDR3 is built from 12 residues. Trimming at V came to 8 bases and at J to 2 bases, leaving 2 bases not matched to a gene.